Following are 24 T cell receptor beta chains from one sample sequenced in a study of response to subunit inactivated influenza vaccine. Each CDR3 protein is one row after TCRdb ran MiXCR on the RT-PCR reads. Found here are over 800,000 distinct CDR3 sequences, 21% of them singletons; the top ten hold approximately 10%. The sample was PBMCs from blood, taken roughly 5 days after vaccination. All receptors derive from a man aged 50 or older who received an inactivated influenza vaccine.

A few counts support this clonotype. A much larger clone differs from this one at a single base, so this may be a read error. The genes are TRBV12-3 or TRBV12-4 and TRBJ2-3; unclear D gene. Trimming left V 6 bases short and J 0 bases short, with 4 bases between. This CDR3 contains 12 residues. The CDR3 here is CASSVSTDTQYF. The CDR3 DNA sequence: TGTGCCAGCAGCGTTAGCACAGATACGCAGTATTTT.

This clonotype was counted between two and nine times. The chain links TRBV5-1 to TRBJ2-6; the match to TRBD2 covers 11 bases. Germline CDR1 SGHRS, CDR2 YFSETQ. CDR3 length equals 19 residues. The trim removed 4 bases at V and 0 bases at J, leaving 9 bases unmatched. CDR3 protein: CASSPRETSGASGANVLTF. CDR3 DNA: TGCGCCAGCAGCCCCCGGGAGACTAGCGGGGCCTCTGGGGCCAACGTCCTGACTTTC. The full variable domain, with the rest looked up from reference TRBV5-1 and TRBJ2-6, is KAGVTQTPRYLIKTRGQQVTLSCSPISGHRSVSWYQQTPGQGLQFLFEYFSETQRNKGNFPGRFSGRQFSNSRSEMNVSTLELGDSALYLCASSPRETSGASGANVLTFGAGSRLTVL.

The table lists this clonotype with a few counts. The V and J genes are TRBV13 and TRBJ2-5; tentative D call: TRBD1 (5 bases). Germline loops: CDR1 PRHDT, CDR2 FYEKMQ (reference sequence). V gave up 4 bases and J gave up 4 bases, with 16 bases separating them. The CDR3 spans 15 residues. Written as DNA, the CDR3 is TGTGCCAGCAGCTCTGGACATCTGGCTTTAGAGACCCAGTACTTC. The encoded protein is CASSSGHLALETQYF. Filled out from reference TRBV13 and TRBJ2-5, the complete variable domain reads AAGVIQSPRHLIKEKRETATLKCYPIPRHDTVYWYQQGPGQDPQFLISFYEKMQSDKGSIPDRFSAQQFSDYHSELNMSSLELGDSALYFCASSSGHLALETQYFGPGTRLLVL.

The rearrangement uses TRBV5-4 and TRBJ2-7; 9 nucleotides match TRBD2. Germline CDR1 is SGHNT and CDR2 is YYREEE (reference sequence). Trimming took 4 bases from V and 6 from J; bases not matched to a gene: 2. The CDR3 has 12 amino acids. CDR3 in DNA: TGTGCCAGCAGCCAGACTAGCGGCGAGCAGTACTTC. This sequence encodes CASSQTSGEQYF.

V gene TRBV15 combines with J gene TRBJ2-1, with D maybe TRBD1 (5 bases). Per germline, CDR1 LNHNV and CDR2 YYDKDF (reference sequence). There are 15 residues in the CDR3. Trimming left V 0 bases short and J 5 bases short, with 11 bases between. The CDR3 nucleotides are TGTGCCACCAGCAGAGACAGGGTCGTTGACAATGAGCAGTTCTTC. Translation gives CATSRDRVVDNEQFF.

This chain connects TRBV11-2 to TRBJ2-1; D is perhaps TRBD1 or TRBD2 (5 bases each). There are 17 residues in the CDR3. Germline values: CDR1 SGHAT, CDR2 FQNNGV. V shed 5 bases and J shed 0 bases, with 17 bases lying between them. CDR3 loop: CASSPIGTDTSYNEQFF. The CDR3 nucleotides are TGTGCCAGCAGCCCAATCGGGACGGACACCTCCTACAATGAGCAGTTCTTC.

In its sample, this clonotype was seen a few times. The rearrangement joins TRBV11-2 to TRBJ2-1; TRBD2 matches 12 bases. The V gene end was trimmed by 0 bases and the J gene end by 13 bases; junction bases not matched to a gene: 7. Per germline, CDR1 SGHAT and CDR2 FQNNGV. The CDR3 is made up of 15 amino acids. The CDR3 DNA reads as TGTGCCAGCAGCTTAGATGCTAGCGGGAGGGCCCGTCAGTTCTTC. It yields the protein CASSLDASGRARQFF.

This clonotype showed up just once. The chain joins TRBV12-3 or TRBV12-4 to TRBJ2-5; D unclear. The V end lost 7 bases, the J end lost 2 bases, and 11 bases lay between the germline ends. The CDR3 runs to 13 residues. The CDR3 DNA reads TGTGCCAGCAACCTCGACCTACAAGAGACCCAGTACTTC. Translated, it gives CASNLDLQETQYF.

Only a few counts were recorded for this clonotype. The V call is TRBV5-1, the J call TRBJ2-3, with D maybe TRBD1 (6 bases). The germline gives CDR1 SGHRS, CDR2 YFSETQ. This CDR3 comprises 18 residues. V lost 4 bases and J 3 bases, leaving 24 bases between the germline ends. This chain's CDR3 is CASSAEGKARTGTDTQYF. In nucleotides, the CDR3 is TGCGCCAGCAGCGCCGAAGGGAAAGCAAGAACAGGGACAGATACGCAGTATTTT.

V is TRBV10-3 and J is TRBJ2-7, with D perhaps TRBD2 (6 bases). CDR1 and CDR2 from the germline V gene are ENHRY and SYGVKD. The V gene lost 3 bases and the J gene lost 3 bases, with 18 bases spanning the gap. This CDR3 has 16 amino acids. The CDR3 loop reads CAISDTRTDGGYEQYF. The CDR3 nucleotides are TGTGCCATCAGTGACACACGGACCGACGGGGGCTACGAGCAGTACTTC.

This clonotype appeared once. The gene calls are TRBV29-1 and TRBJ1-2, with D maybe TRBD1 (6 bases). CDR1 SQVTM and CDR2 ANQGSEA come from the germline V gene. The V gene lost 6 bases and the J gene lost 1 base, with 21 bases spanning the gap. The CDR3 totals 16 residues. CDR3 sequence: CSVGVGGRGYNYGYTF. In nucleotides, the CDR3 is TGCAGCGTCGGCGTTGGGGGCAGGGGATATAACTATGGCTACACCTTC.

In its sample, this clonotype was seen a few times. The chain employs TRBV7-2 and TRBJ2-1, with TRBD1 identical over 8 bases. Germline V CDR1 and CDR2: SGHTA, FQGNSA. The CDR3 totals 15 residues. V shed 2 bases and J 10 bases; nucleotides not matched to a gene: 10. The chain's CDR3 is CASSLRTGTLGEQFF. Written as DNA, the CDR3 is TGTGCCAGCAGCTTAAGGACAGGGACTTTAGGAGAGCAGTTCTTC.

This clonotype was found a few times. V usage is TRBV13 and J usage is TRBJ2-2, with 14 bases fitting TRBD2. The CDR3 length is 18 residues. J lost 2 bases, V lost 6 bases, and 8 bases had no gene match. The germline V gene has CDR1 PRHDT and CDR2 FYEKMQ (reference sequence). The CDR3 spells CASRFGLAGGFNTGELFF. For the CDR3, the DNA is TGTGCCAGCAGATTCGGACTAGCGGGAGGTTTTAACACCGGGGAGCTGTTTTTT.

This clonotype turned up a few times. The V gene is TRBV24-1, the J gene TRBJ1-1, with D possibly matching TRBD1 (5 bases). The CDR3 runs 13 residues. Trimming pared 4 bases from V and 4 bases from J, leaving 9 bases between. Germline V gives CDR1 KGHDR, CDR2 SFDVKD. The CDR3 DNA follows: TGTGCCACCAGTGACCCAGGGAGCACTGAAGCTTTCTTT. Its protein is CATSDPGSTEAFF.

This clonotype was detected only a few times. The rearrangement joins TRBV27 to TRBJ2-2; 12 bases are a match to TRBD2. Germline-derived CDR1 and CDR2 are MNHEY and SMNVEV (reference sequence). V lost 5 bases, J lost 1 base, and 11 bases stayed unmatched. This CDR3 is 19 amino acids long. The CDR3 nucleotides read TGTGCCAGCAGTGGACTAGCGGGAAGCGGTTTTAGGAACACCGGGGAGCTGTTTTTT. It yields the protein CASSGLAGSGFRNTGELFF.

The CDR3 DNA reads as TGCAGTGCGGAACATGGACTAGCTGAGCTTGAGACCCAGTACTTC. Translated: CSAEHGLAELETQYF. The rearrangement links TRBV20-1 to TRBJ2-5; TRBD2 aligns across 8 bases. The junction had 14 bases not matched to a gene; V was cut back by 6 bases and J by 5 bases. This CDR3 has 15 amino acids. The germline V gene has CDR1 DFQATT and CDR2 SNEGSKA (reference sequence).

This clonotype has at least ten counts. V is TRBV29-1 and J is TRBJ2-7; weak D call: TRBD2 (6 bases). The CDR3 extends over 13 amino acids. V lost 6 bases and J lost 5, with 17 bases in between. Per the germline V gene, CDR1 is SQVTM and CDR2 is ANQGSEA. CDR3 protein: CSVRDSRTHEQYF. CDR3 nucleotides: TGCAGCGTCCGGGACTCTAGGACCCACGAGCAGTACTTC.

The V gene is TRBV28, the J gene TRBJ2-7, with a tentative D call TRBD2 (6 bases). This CDR3 comprises 13 residues. The ends were cut back, 11 bases at V and 2 bases at J, with 16 bases in the middle. Germline assignment: CDR1 MDHEN and CDR2 SYDVKM. In DNA form, the CDR3 reads TGTGCCTCCAACGGCGGGAACACCTACGAGCAGTACTTC. Translating it yields CASNGGNTYEQYF.

The chain has TRBV4-3 and TRBJ2-3; possibly TRBD1 for D (6 bases). The CDR3 has 16 residues. The V end was cut by 1 base, the J end by 3 bases, with 14 bases between. Germline V gene lookup returns CDR1 LGHNA and CDR2 YSLEER. In DNA, the CDR3 is TGCGCCAGCAGCCAAGTACAGGGTTTAGGGACAGATACGCAGTATTTT. Translation: CASSQVQGLGTDTQYF.

V is TRBV3-1 and J is TRBJ2-1, with 8 positions matching TRBD2. CDR1 and CDR2 (germline): LGHDT, YNNKEL (reference sequence). V lost 4 bases, J lost 2 bases, and 7 bases stayed unmatched. CDR3 length: 16 amino acids. The CDR3 bases are TGTGCCAGCAGCCCGCCGTCAGCGGGGGCCTACAATGAGCAGTTCTTC. Translating it yields CASSPPSAGAYNEQFF.

Many counts were recorded for this clonotype. CDR3: CASSPLRTGELFF. The CDR3 region has the DNA TGCGCCAGCAGCCCTTTGAGAACCGGGGAGCTGTTTTTT. The rearrangement uses TRBV5-1 and TRBJ2-2; D uncertain. Trimming pared 4 bases from V and 5 bases from J, leaving 9 bases between. The CDR3 is 13 residues long. Germline V lookup: CDR1 SGHRS, CDR2 YFSETQ.

This clonotype turned up a few times. This chain connects TRBV3-1 to TRBJ2-1, with 11 bases fitting TRBD2. V was clipped by 2 bases and J by 5 bases; unmatched bases: 5. Germline CDR1 reads LGHDT; CDR2 reads YNNKEL (reference sequence). The CDR3 covers 16 residues. CDR3 sequence: CASSQRLAGGNNEQFF. The CDR3 nucleotides are TGTGCCAGCAGCCAACGTCTAGCGGGGGGCAACAATGAGCAGTTCTTC.

The chain links TRBV30 to TRBJ2-1, with a weak D call TRBD2 (7 bases). Trimming removed 1 base at V and 1 base at J, with 14 bases between. This CDR3 comprises 16 residues. Germline V gene lookup returns CDR1 GTSNPN and CDR2 SVGIG (reference sequence). As DNA, the CDR3 is TGTGCCTGGAGTGGGCGTAAGGGGGGGTCCTACAATGAGCAGTTCTTC. Its protein product is CAWSGRKGGSYNEQFF.

In its sample, this clonotype was seen a few times. This rearrangement joins TRBV6-6 to TRBJ2-1; D gene ambiguous. This CDR3 is 12 amino acids long. Per the germline V gene, CDR1 is MNHNY and CDR2 is SVGAGI (reference sequence). Between the trimmed V and J ends, which lost 2 bases and 7 bases, there was a span of 6 bases. The CDR3 coding sequence is TGTGCCAGCAGTTACCACTCTAATGAGCAGTTCTTC. Protein: CASSYHSNEQFF.